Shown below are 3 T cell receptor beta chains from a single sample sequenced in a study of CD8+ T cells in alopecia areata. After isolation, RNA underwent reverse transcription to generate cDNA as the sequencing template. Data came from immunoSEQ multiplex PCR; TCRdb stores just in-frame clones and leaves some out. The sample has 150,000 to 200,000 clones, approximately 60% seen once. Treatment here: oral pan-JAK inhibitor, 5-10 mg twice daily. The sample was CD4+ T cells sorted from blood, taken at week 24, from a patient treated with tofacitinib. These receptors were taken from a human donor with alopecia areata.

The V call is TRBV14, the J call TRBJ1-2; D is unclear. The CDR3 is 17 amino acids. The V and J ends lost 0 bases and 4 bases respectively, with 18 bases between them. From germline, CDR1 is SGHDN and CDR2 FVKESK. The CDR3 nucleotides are TGTGCCAGCAGCCAAGAATCGAAGAAATATGGCAGCTATGGCTACACCTTC. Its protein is CASSQESKKYGSYGYTF. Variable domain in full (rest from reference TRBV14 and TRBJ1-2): EAGVTQFPSHSVIEKGQTVTLRCDPISGHDNLYWYRRVMGKEIKFLLHFVKESKQDESGMPNNRFLAERTGGTYSTLKVQPAELEDSGVYFCASSQESKKYGSYGYTFGSGTRLTVV.

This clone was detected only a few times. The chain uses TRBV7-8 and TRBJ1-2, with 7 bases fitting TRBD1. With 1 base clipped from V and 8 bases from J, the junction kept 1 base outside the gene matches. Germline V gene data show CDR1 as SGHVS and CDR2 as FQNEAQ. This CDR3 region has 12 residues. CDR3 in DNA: TGTGCCAGCAGCTTAGGACAGGGAGGCTACACCTTC. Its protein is CASSLGQGGYTF.

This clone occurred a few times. The DNA of the CDR3 is TGCAGCGTTTGGTCGGGGGCCAGAAACAATGAGCAGTTCTTC. This sequence encodes CSVWSGARNNEQFF. The V gene is TRBV29-1, the J gene TRBJ2-1, with D perhaps TRBD1 or TRBD2 (6 bases each). The CDR3 has 14 residues. CDR1 SQVTM and CDR2 ANQGSEA come from the germline V gene. Trimming shortened V by 5 bases and J by 5 bases, and 16 bases separated the two germline ends.